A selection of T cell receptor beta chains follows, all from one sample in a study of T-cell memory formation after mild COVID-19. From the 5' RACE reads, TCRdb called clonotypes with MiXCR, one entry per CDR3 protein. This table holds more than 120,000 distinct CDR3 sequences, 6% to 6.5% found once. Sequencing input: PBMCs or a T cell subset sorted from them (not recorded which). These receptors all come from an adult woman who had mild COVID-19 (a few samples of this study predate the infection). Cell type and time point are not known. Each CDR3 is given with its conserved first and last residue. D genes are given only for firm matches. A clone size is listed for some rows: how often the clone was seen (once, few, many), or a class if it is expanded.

CASSSSGTGSSPLHF	TGTGCCAGCAGCTCTTCAGGGACAGGGAGTTCACCCCTCCACTTT	TRBD1	TRBV7-9	TRBJ1-6	many
CASSFSLAGRLGTDTQYF	TGTGCCAGCAGTTTTAGTCTAGCGGGGCGACTAGGCACAGATACGCAGTATTTT	TRBD2	TRBV27	TRBJ2-3	.
CASSKGDYEQYF	TGTGCCAGCAGTAAGGGGGACTACGAGCAGTACTTC	.	TRBV25-1	TRBJ2-7	few
CSVPLETQYF	TGCAGTGTTCCTTTGGAGACCCAGTACTTC	.	TRBV20-1	TRBJ2-5	many
CASSFLGRTGGYGYTF	TGTGCCAGCAGCTTCCTAGGTCGGACAGGGGGCTATGGCTACACCTTC	TRBD1	TRBV7-9	TRBJ1-2	many
CASSPDWYLSDNEQFF	TGTGCCAGCAGCCCTGACTGGTATCTATCGGACAATGAGCAGTTCTTC	.	TRBV7-9	TRBJ2-1	few
CASSLGTSGPSYNEQFF	TGTGCCAGCAGCTTAGGGACTAGCGGACCCTCCTACAATGAGCAGTTCTTC	TRBD2	TRBV11-3	TRBJ2-1	.
CASSSDRYYGYTF	TGTGCCAGCAGCTCGGACAGGTACTATGGCTACACCTTC	TRBD1	TRBV7-2	TRBJ1-2	few
CASARGTFYEQYF	TGTGCCAGCGCTCGCGGGACTTTCTACGAGCAGTACTTC	.	TRBV7-2	TRBJ2-7	many
CASSFTGSIRGYTF	TGTGCCAGCAGTTTTACAGGGTCGATAAGAGGCTACACCTTC	.	TRBV27	TRBJ1-2	few
CASSYGGPVNYGYTF	TGTGCCAGCAGTTACGGAGGGCCAGTTAACTATGGCTACACCTTC	.	TRBV6-5	TRBJ1-2	.
CASRSGTGRYEQYF	TGTGCCAGCAGGTCCGGGACAGGGCGATACGAGCAGTACTTC	TRBD1	TRBV12-3/TRBV12-4	TRBJ2-7	many
CASSSRLAQDEQYF	TGCGCCAGCAGCTCAAGACTAGCTCAGGACGAGCAGTACTTC	TRBD2	TRBV5-1	TRBJ2-7	.
CASSQGTSFYGYTF	TGTGCCAGCAGCCAAGGAACGTCTTTTTATGGCTACACCTTC	.	TRBV3-1	TRBJ1-2	.
CASSSGQGDGRYTF	TGCGCCAGCAGCTCCGGACAGGGAGATGGTCGCTACACCTTC	TRBD1	TRBV5-1	TRBJ1-2	many
CASSPWTRGSTDTQYF	TGTGCCAGCAGCCCTTGGACTAGAGGAAGCACAGATACGCAGTATTTT	TRBD2	TRBV7-9	TRBJ2-3	many
CASRGTSGNTGELFF	TGTGCCAGTAGGGGGACTAGCGGCAACACCGGGGAGCTGTTTTTT	TRBD2	TRBV9	TRBJ2-2	many
CASSQDFTGHGGQYF	TGCGCCAGCAGCCAAGATTTCACAGGGCACGGGGGTCAGTACTTC	.	TRBV4-3	TRBJ2-4	many
CSARTGKQETQYF	TGCAGCGCCCGAACAGGGAAGCAAGAGACCCAGTACTTC	.	TRBV29-1	TRBJ2-5	many
CANGGINYGYTF	TGTGCCAACGGGGGCATCAACTATGGCTACACCTTC	.	TRBV7-2	TRBJ1-2	many
CASSYSGGTGLTEAFF	TGTGCCAGCAGTTACTCGGGAGGGACAGGCCTCACTGAAGCTTTCTTT	TRBD1	TRBV6-5	TRBJ1-1	.
CSIEGGLAGVTYEQYF	TGCAGCATCGAGGGTGGTCTAGCGGGAGTGACCTACGAGCAGTACTTC	TRBD2	TRBV29-1	TRBJ2-7	few
CSAPRAGQTYEQYF	TGCAGTGCTCCGAGAGCGGGGCAGACCTACGAGCAGTACTTC	TRBD2	TRBV20-1	TRBJ2-7	many
CASSQWDFGDSPLHF	TGTGCCAGCAGCCAATGGGACTTCGGGGATTCACCCCTCCACTTT	.	TRBV14	TRBJ1-6	many
CASSLSAGSSYNEQFF	TGCGCCAGCAGCTTGTCGGCTGGCTCTTCCTACAATGAGCAGTTCTTC	.	TRBV5-1	TRBJ2-1	.
CASSSGAGAPETQYF	TGTGCCAGCAGCTCTGGGGCGGGGGCCCCAGAGACCCAGTACTTC	.	TRBV5-4	TRBJ2-5	.
CSSSFQQGRHYEQYF	TGTTCCAGCAGTTTTCAACAGGGACGGCACTACGAGCAGTACTTC	.	TRBV12-3/TRBV12-4	TRBJ2-7	.
CASSYTSGNEQFF	TGCGCCAGCAGCTACACGTCCGGGAATGAGCAGTTCTTC	.	TRBV5-1	TRBJ2-1	many
CASTQDRDNEQFF	TGTGCCAGCACCCAGGACAGGGACAATGAGCAGTTCTTC	TRBD1	TRBV12-3/TRBV12-4	TRBJ2-1	many
CASSQEKKGGAIEAFF	TGCGCCAGCAGCCAAGAAAAAAAAGGGGGGGCTATTGAAGCTTTCTTT	.	TRBV4-1	TRBJ1-1	few
CASSQIPGGSKRGYTF	TGTGCCAGCAGCCAGATCCCAGGGGGGTCTAAACGTGGCTACACCTTC	TRBD1	TRBV12-3/TRBV12-4	TRBJ1-2	.
CSARVYSGVVNEQFF	TGCAGTGCTAGAGTTTATAGCGGGGTTGTCAATGAGCAGTTCTTC	TRBD2	TRBV20-1	TRBJ2-1	many
CASSLTGAPRDEQFF	TGTGCCAGCAGCCTAACAGGGGCCCCTAGGGATGAGCAGTTCTTC	TRBD1	TRBV6-1	TRBJ2-1	.
CASSQVSRTASSSSGNTIYF	TGCGCCAGCAGCCAAGTTTCCCGGACAGCAAGTTCAAGCTCTGGAAACACCATATATTTT	.	TRBV4-3	TRBJ1-3	few
CASSTRDRGGQPQHF	TGTGCCAGCAGTACCCGGGACAGGGGTGGGCAGCCCCAGCATTTT	TRBD1	TRBV12-3/TRBV12-4	TRBJ1-5	few
CASSLGLMGASGNTIYF	TGTGCCAGCAGTTTGGGTCTAATGGGAGCCTCTGGAAACACCATATATTTT	.	TRBV12-3/TRBV12-4	TRBJ1-3	.
CAIGDSYTQYF	TGTGCCATCGGGGACTCATATACCCAGTACTTC	.	TRBV10-3	TRBJ2-5	few
CASSLGEREFYEQYF	TGCGCCAGCAGCTTGGGTGAGCGGGAGTTTTACGAGCAGTACTTC	TRBD2	TRBV5-1	TRBJ2-7	many
CASSTRATYEQYF	TGTGCCAGCAGCACCAGGGCAACCTACGAGCAGTACTTC	.	TRBV7-2	TRBJ2-7	few
CSGYLQGPQSQETQYF	TGCAGCGGCTATCTCCAGGGCCCTCAGTCCCAAGAGACCCAGTACTTC	.	TRBV29-1	TRBJ2-5	few
CASSFTPGQGYSEAFF	TGTGCCAGCAGCTTCACTCCGGGACAGGGATATTCTGAAGCTTTCTTT	TRBD1	TRBV7-8	TRBJ1-1	many